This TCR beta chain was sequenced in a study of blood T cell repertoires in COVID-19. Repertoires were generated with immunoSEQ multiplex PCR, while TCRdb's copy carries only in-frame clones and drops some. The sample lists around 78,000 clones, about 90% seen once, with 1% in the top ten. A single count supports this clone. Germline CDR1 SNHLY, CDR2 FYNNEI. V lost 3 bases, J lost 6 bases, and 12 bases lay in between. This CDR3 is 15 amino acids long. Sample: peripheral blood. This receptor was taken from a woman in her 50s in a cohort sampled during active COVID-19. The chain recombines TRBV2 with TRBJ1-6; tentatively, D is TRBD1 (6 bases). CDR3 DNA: TGTGCCAGCAGTGAGGACAGACCCCCTAATTCACCCCTCCACTTT. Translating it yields CASSEDRPPNSPLHF.